This T cell receptor (beta chain) emerged from a study of blood T cell repertoires in COVID-19 (dated by TCRdb to 2019 to 2021). Context from the whole study: Samples from collaborators originated in the United States, Italy and Spain and spanned both the acute and convalescent phases of COVID-19. Where HLA class I and class II types were available, the types were taken from metadata supplied by the sample provider, not from assay-based typing. The prospective study material was composed of cDNA or gDNA derived from T cells, B-cell-depleted T cells, or PBMCs. The dataset comprised deeply sampled blood TCRbeta repertoires from subjects exposed to, actively infected with, or recovered from COVID-19. Sample metadata almost always included a de-identified subject ID, COVID-19 status, age in years and sex. Samples were obtained from the ongoing ImmuneRACE study (first 160 participants) and from roughly 1,300 subjects provided by 6 global collaborators. The repertoires were made available in a free public database intended to serve as a resource for research on the immune response to SARS-CoV-2.

The immunoSEQ Assay, a bias-controlled multiplex PCR, was used to amplify TCRbeta CDR3 regions from genomic DNA. The paper's data handling went like this. The number of nucleated cells in each sample was estimated by amplification of reference gene primers within the assay. To quantify the absolute abundance of each unique TCRbeta CDR3 rearrangement, sequence reads were collapsed and filtered. For each sample, productive Simpson clonality was calculated as the square root of Simpson's diversity index across productive rearrangements. In TCRdb, the immuneACCESS table is reduced to in-frame sequences with V and J assigned. These tables do not hold every clone; where another copy was compared, an unresolved V gene accounts for under half, and the others remain unexplained. V and J calls and clone size are those listed in that table; D and trimming were worked out from the DNA. This sample holds about 36,000 clones; around four fifths were observed only once. The ten largest make up 13% to 15% of the sample.

Turning to this clone: This clone's antigen is unknown. Base qualities were left out, and no much larger clone turns up one base away.

Each collaborating institution followed its own protocols to collect whole blood in K2EDTA tubes. For TCRbeta analysis, collaborators shipped samples in one of three forms: frozen whole blood, isolated PBMCs, or DNA extracted from either of those sample types. Broad study findings and their caveats: The quantity of clinical and demographic metadata differed by source and by participant and was supplied without curation.

This TCR came from a human donor in a cohort sampled during active COVID-19. The specimen was peripheral blood.

CDR3 reads: CASSSYLLGRKSGELFF. The nucleotide sequence reads TGTGCCAGCAGCTCCTACTTATTGGGGAGGAAATCCGGGGAGCTGTTTTTT. The chain was built from TRBV7-9 and TRBJ2-2; TRBD2 is perhaps the D gene, given 6 matching bases. CDR1 and CDR2 are drawn from the germline V gene (reference sequence): SEHNR, FQNEAQ. The junction carries 21 bases between V and J, which are trimmed by 4 bases and 6 bases respectively. From its cysteine to its phenylalanine, the CDR3 spans 17 amino acids. Only the CDR3 portion is preserved as DNA: 51 bases, with reading frame beginning at the first base.